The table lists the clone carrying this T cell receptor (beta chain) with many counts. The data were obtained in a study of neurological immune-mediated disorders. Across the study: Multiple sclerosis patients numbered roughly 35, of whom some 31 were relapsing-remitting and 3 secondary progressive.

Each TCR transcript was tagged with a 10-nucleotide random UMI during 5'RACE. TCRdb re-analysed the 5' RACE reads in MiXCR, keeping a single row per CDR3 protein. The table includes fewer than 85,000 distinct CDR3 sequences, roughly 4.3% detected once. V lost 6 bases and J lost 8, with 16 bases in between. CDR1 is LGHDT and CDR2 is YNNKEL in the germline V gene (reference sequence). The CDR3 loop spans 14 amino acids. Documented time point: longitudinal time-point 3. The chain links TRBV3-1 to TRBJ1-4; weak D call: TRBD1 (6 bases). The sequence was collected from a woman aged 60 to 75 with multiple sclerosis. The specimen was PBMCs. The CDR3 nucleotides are TGTGCCAGCAGTCGCACAGGGTTAGGGGAAAAACTGTTTTTT. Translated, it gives CASSRTGLGEKLFF.